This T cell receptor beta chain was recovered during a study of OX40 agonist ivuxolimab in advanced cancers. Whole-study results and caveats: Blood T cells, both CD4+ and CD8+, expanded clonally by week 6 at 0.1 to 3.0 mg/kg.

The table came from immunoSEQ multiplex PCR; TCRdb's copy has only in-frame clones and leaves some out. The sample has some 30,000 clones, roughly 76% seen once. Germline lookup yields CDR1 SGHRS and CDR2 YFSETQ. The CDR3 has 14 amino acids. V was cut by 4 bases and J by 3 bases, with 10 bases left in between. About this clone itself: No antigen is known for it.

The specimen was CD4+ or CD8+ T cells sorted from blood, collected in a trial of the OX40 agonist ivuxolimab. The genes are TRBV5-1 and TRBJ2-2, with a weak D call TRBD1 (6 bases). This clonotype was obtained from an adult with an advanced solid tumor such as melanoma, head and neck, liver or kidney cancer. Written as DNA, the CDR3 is TGCGCCAGCAGCCGTGGACAGTACACCGGGGAGCTGTTTTTT. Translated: CASSRGQYTGELFF.